This T cell receptor (beta chain) was obtained from a study of regulatory T cells in long-lasting Graves disease. Study results and caveats: No thyroid tissue was studied; the work used peripheral blood only. Persistent patients shared more public clonotypes (approximately 2,700) than newly diagnosed patients (about 1,000). Persistent disease was associated with favored TRBV28 usage and with favored use of TRBJ1-2 and TRBJ2-5.

This clonotype was seen ten or more times. Antigen specificity is unknown. CDR3-region Arm-PCR and iRepertoire HTBI primers produced the TCR beta libraries. Per the original methods: The samples included around 64 TRBV and over eleven TRBJ segments. In TCRdb, the multiplex PCR reads were re-called with MiXCR into one record per CDR3 protein. The V and J calls, along with clone size, are taken from TCRdb and not from the paper's own processing. The sample shows some 370,000 distinct CDR3 sequences, around 21% of them seen only once. Germline V gene data show CDR1 as SNHLY and CDR2 as FYNNEI. There are 12 residues in the CDR3. V gave up 4 bases and J gave up 4 bases, with 8 bases separating them. Time point of the sample: persistent/refractory GD, antithyroid drugs over 5 years with positive TRAb. Construction of the TCR library relied on RNA isolated from PBMCs.

The sequencing here drew on peripheral blood mononuclear cells (PBMCs), taken when the disease was refractory, from a patient treated with antithyroid drugs. This receptor was taken from a female donor with Graves disease. The rearrangement links TRBV2 to TRBJ2-7; a possible D gene is TRBD1 (5 bases). The CDR3 DNA sequence: TGTGCCAGCAGTGCCCAGGGTTACGAGCAGTACTTC. Its translation: CASSAQGYEQYF.